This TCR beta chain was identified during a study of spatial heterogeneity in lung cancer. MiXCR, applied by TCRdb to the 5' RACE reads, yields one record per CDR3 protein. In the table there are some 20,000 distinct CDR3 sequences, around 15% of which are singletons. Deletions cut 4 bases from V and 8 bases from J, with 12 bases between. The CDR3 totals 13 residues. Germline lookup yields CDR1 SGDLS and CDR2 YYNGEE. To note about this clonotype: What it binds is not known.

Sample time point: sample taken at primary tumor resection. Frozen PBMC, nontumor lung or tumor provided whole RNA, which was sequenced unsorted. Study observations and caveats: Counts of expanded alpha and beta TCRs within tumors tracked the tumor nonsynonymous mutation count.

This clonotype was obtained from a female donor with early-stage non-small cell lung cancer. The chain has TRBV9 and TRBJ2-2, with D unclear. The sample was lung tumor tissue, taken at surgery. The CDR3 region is CASSPVIAGELFF. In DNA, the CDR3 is TGTGCCAGCAGCCCCGTAATCGCGGGGGAGCTGTTTTTT.